Detailed here is one TCR beta chain. Its binding antigen is unknown. Base qualities are not at hand, and no much larger clone is one base apart. TCRbeta CDR3 sequencing was performed on sorted unstimulated T cells and on proliferating T cells recovered from mixed lymphocyte reactions. Fresh whole blood from fewer than twelve HLA-typed healthy donors was used to isolate PBMCs. The sample belongs to a study of siplizumab effects on memory and regulatory T cells (dated by TCRdb to about 2019). About the study as a whole: The study looked at the effect of siplizumab, an anti-CD2 antibody, on alloreactive T-cell subsets in allogeneic mixed lymphocyte reactions made from human PBMCs. The research as a whole found: A naive or memory phenotype could not be assigned to roughly 80-97% of proliferating CD4+ or CD8+ clones. Compared with memory T cells, unstimulated naive T cells appeared more diverse, and naive cells seemed to make a substantial contribution to the alloresponse. In reactions with siplizumab, an average of approximately 69% of mappable alloreactive CD4+ clones were Treg-derived, compared with roughly 27% in control reactions. No functional confirmation was obtained for the suppressive function of proliferating Tregs from siplizumab cultures. The cumulative frequency of alloreactive sequences traceable to unstimulated CD4+ memory T cells was significantly reduced by siplizumab. Because sequences below about 10^-5 frequency were poorly captured, only a minor fraction of alloreactive clones could be mapped to unstimulated subsets.

The library was obtained by the immunoSEQ multiplex PCR assay. About 10^5 TCR templates per sample were assayed by the deep sequencing platform. Genomic DNA extracted from sorted T cells was the material used for TCRbeta CDR3 sequencing. The study's own analysis went as follows. The R programming language was used for clonal analysis of the TCRbeta CDR3 data. Alloreactive CD4+ and CD8+ clones were identified by comparing unstimulated samples to CFSE-low samples taken after the reaction. Regulatory or non-regulatory origin of alloreactive CD4+ clones was assigned by matching sequences to the sorted unstimulated Treg and non-Treg repertoires. Held by TCRdb, this immuneACCESS table contains in-frame sequences only and omits some clones. Under half of the omission traces to an unresolved V gene where checked; the cause of the rest is unknown. The V and J calls and clone size were taken over from that table, and D and trimming were inferred from the DNA. The sample records roughly 100,000 clones, about 90% of which are singletons. Jointly, the top ten make up 1.1% of the sample.

The sequenced sample consisted of CD4+ T cells sorted from blood. The sequence derives from a human donor in good health.

The DNA sequence is given as TGTGCCAGCTCAACGAACCCCGCGGTAGCGGGAGGGCCCGATACGCAGTATTTT. The resulting protein is CASSTNPAVAGGPDTQYF. Rearrangement joined TRBV18 to TRBJ2-3, and 11 junction bases match TRBD2. The germline V end is reduced by 5 bases and the J end by 6 bases; junction bases left unmatched: 16. As encoded in the germline V gene, CDR1 is KGHSH while CDR2 is LQKENI. Taken from cysteine to phenylalanine, the CDR3 has 18 residues. Kept here is only the CDR3 DNA, which spans 54 bases and is read in frame from base 1. Here the CDR3 is joined to the reference TRBV18 and TRBJ2-3 genes, and the full variable domain is: NAGVMQNPRHLVRRRGQEARLRCSPMKGHSHVYWYRQLPEEGLKFMVYLQKENIIDESGMPKERFSAEFPKEGPSILRIQQVVRGDSAAYFCASSTNPAVAGGPDTQYFGPGTRLTVL.